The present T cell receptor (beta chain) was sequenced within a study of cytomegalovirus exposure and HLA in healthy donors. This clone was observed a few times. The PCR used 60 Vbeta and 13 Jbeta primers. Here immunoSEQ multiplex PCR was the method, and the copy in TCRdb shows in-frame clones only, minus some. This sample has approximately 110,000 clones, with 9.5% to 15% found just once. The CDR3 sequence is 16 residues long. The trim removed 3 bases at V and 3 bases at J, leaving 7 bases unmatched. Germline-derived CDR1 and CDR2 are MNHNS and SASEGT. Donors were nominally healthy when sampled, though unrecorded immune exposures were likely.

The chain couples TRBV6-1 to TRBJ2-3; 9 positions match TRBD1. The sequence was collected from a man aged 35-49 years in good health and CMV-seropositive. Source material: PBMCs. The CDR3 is CASSEPPGQGTDTQYF. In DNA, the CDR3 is TGTGCCAGCAGTGAGCCGCCTGGACAGGGGACAGATACGCAGTATTTT.